What follows are 21 T cell receptor beta chains derived from one specimen sequenced in a study of shared clonotypes between healthy human individuals. The table came from immunoSEQ multiplex PCR; TCRdb's copy has only in-frame clones and leaves some out. The sample lists hundreds of thousands of clones; almost 97% were seen once. Source material: naive CD4+ T cells sorted from blood. Subset noted: CD45RA+ positively selected. The receptors were sampled from a woman aged 25 to 39 in good health.

The chain is built from TRBV5-1 and TRBJ2-4; 15 nucleotides match TRBD2. CDR1 and CDR2 (germline): SGHRS, YFSETQ. V was clipped by 0 bases and J by 3 bases; unmatched bases: 13. There are 21 residues in the CDR3. This CDR3 is CASSLADGTSGRYLDKNIQYF. The CDR3 coding sequence is TGCGCCAGCAGCTTGGCCGACGGGACTAGCGGGAGGTATTTAGACAAAAACATTCAGTACTTC.

V gene TRBV18 combines with J gene TRBJ1-5; unclear D gene. In germline, CDR1 is KGHSH, CDR2 LQKENI. The length of the CDR3 is 12 residues. Trimming removed 3 bases from V and 7 bases from J, with 7 bases in between. CDR3 loop: CASSPGEQPQHF. The CDR3 DNA follows: TGTGCCAGCTCACCTGGGGAACAGCCCCAGCATTTT.

With regard to this clone: Other DNA sequences within the sample encode an identical CDR3. V gene TRBV6-5 combines with J gene TRBJ1-5, with 8 nucleotides matching TRBD1. The CDR3 has 13 residues. Germline lookup yields CDR1 MNHEY and CDR2 SVGAGI. V dropped 5 bases and J dropped 7; count of bases not matched to a gene: 4. CDR3 protein: CASSGQGGQPQHF. The CDR3, as DNA: TGTGCCAGCAGTGGACAGGGTGGCCAGCCCCAGCATTTT.

The chain is built from TRBV29-1 and TRBJ1-1; D might be TRBD1 (6 bases). The V and J ends lost 5 bases and 3 bases respectively, with 16 bases between them. Germline CDR1 reads SQVTM; CDR2 reads ANQGSEA. The CDR3 loop spans 14 amino acids. DNA of the CDR3: TGCAGCGTTACCGTGGACAGTTCATACACTGAAGCTTTCTTT. Amino acid sequence: CSVTVDSSYTEAFF.

The CDR3 region is CASSRTGGNSYEQYF. As DNA, the CDR3 is TGTGCCAGCAGCCGGACAGGCGGTAACTCCTACGAGCAGTACTTC. The rearrangement uses TRBV28 and TRBJ2-7; 7 bases align to TRBD1. The CDR3 sequence is 15 residues long. V shed 6 bases and J 0 bases; nucleotides not matched to a gene: 8. Germline V lookup: CDR1 MDHEN, CDR2 SYDVKM. The full variable domain, in which reference TRBV28 and TRBJ2-7 provide the parts outside the CDR3, is DVKVTQSSRYLVKRTGEKVFLECVQDMDHENMFWYRQDPGLGLRLIYFSYDVKMKEKGDIPEGYSVSREKKERFSLILESASTNQTSMYLCASSRTGGNSYEQYFGPGTRLTVT.

This chain uses TRBV18 with TRBJ2-7; 10 nucleotides line up with TRBD2. Germline V gene lookup returns CDR1 KGHSH and CDR2 LQKENI. The junction had 7 bases not matched to a gene; V was cut back by 2 bases and J by 6 bases. The CDR3 spans 15 residues. The CDR3 reads CASSPSPGLASEQYF. As DNA, the CDR3 is TGTGCCAGCTCACCATCTCCGGGACTAGCGTCCGAGCAGTACTTC. Using reference TRBV18 and TRBJ2-7 for the parts outside the CDR3, the full variable domain is NAGVMQNPRHLVRRRGQEARLRCSPMKGHSHVYWYRQLPEEGLKFMVYLQKENIIDESGMPKERFSAEFPKEGPSILRIQQVVRGDSAAYFCASSPSPGLASEQYFGPGTRLTVT.

This sequence joins TRBV19 and TRBJ2-2; 7 nucleotides match TRBD1. Germline V lookup: CDR1 LNHDA, CDR2 SQIVND (reference sequence). This CDR3 has 15 residues. Trimming cost V 9 bases and J 2 bases; bases outside gene matches: 9. CDR3 nucleotides: TGTGCCAGCCTGCAGCAGGGGGTAAACACCGGGGAGCTGTTTTTT. Translating gives CASLQQGVNTGELFF.

V usage is TRBV19 and J usage is TRBJ2-5; TRBD1 agrees at 7 bases. V lost 4 bases and J lost 4; bases outside the gene matches: 6. The germline gives CDR1 LNHDA, CDR2 SQIVND (reference sequence). The CDR3 has 14 amino acids. DNA for the CDR3: TGTGCCAGTAGTACAGGGACAGACCCAGAGACCCAGTACTTC. It yields the protein CASSTGTDPETQYF.

DNA of the CDR3: TGCAGTGCGGGACAGGGGCAAAAACTGTTTTTT. Translation gives CSAGQGQKLFF. The V and J genes are TRBV20-1 and TRBJ1-4, with TRBD1 matching over 10 bases. The V gene end was trimmed by 6 bases and the J gene end by 9 bases; junction bases not matched to a gene: 1. Germline V gene lookup returns CDR1 DFQATT and CDR2 SNEGSKA (reference sequence). The CDR3 is made up of 11 amino acids.

The chain carries TRBV18 and TRBJ2-1; 11 bases match TRBD2. Germline-derived CDR1 and CDR2 are KGHSH and LQKENI. The CDR3 spans 16 residues. J was trimmed by 7 bases and V by 3 bases; bases with no gene match: 8. CDR3 residues: CASSPLLAGDANEQFF. The CDR3 DNA is TGTGCCAGCTCACCTCTACTAGCGGGAGATGCGAATGAGCAGTTCTTC.

CDR3 loop: CAITPVQGTGELFF. The CDR3 DNA reads as TGTGCCATCACCCCAGTACAGGGAACCGGGGAGCTGTTTTTT. The V gene is TRBV10-3, the J gene TRBJ2-2; D may be TRBD1 (6 bases). CDR1 and CDR2 from the germline V gene are ENHRY and SYGVKD. This CDR3 has 14 residues. The V and J ends lost 7 bases and 5 bases respectively, with 14 bases between them.

This rearrangement joins TRBV28 to TRBJ2-7; tentatively, D is TRBD2 (5 bases). CDR3 length: 12 residues. Germline V CDR1 and CDR2: MDHEN, SYDVKM. Trimming took off 5 bases at V and 3 bases at J, with 8 bases between the two ends. CDR3 amino acids: CASSLDFYEQYF. The CDR3 DNA is TGTGCCAGCAGTCTGGACTTCTACGAGCAGTACTTC.

CDR3 protein: CASSLTAGTEAFF. In DNA, the CDR3 is TGTGCCAGCAGCTTGACCGCTGGCACTGAAGCTTTCTTT. The rearrangement joins TRBV14 to TRBJ1-1; D uncertain. This CDR3 region has 13 residues. Trimming cost V 5 bases and J 4 bases, with 11 bases left between them. Germline loops: CDR1 SGHDN, CDR2 FVKESK.

The chain recombines TRBV5-1 with TRBJ2-3; D gene ambiguous. CDR1 and CDR2 (germline): SGHRS, YFSETQ. V was cut by 5 bases and J by 0 bases, with 10 bases left in between. This CDR3 region has 14 residues. CDR3 bases: TGCGCCAGCAGGCTGGCCGTCAGCACAGATACGCAGTATTTT. Residues: CASRLAVSTDTQYF.

This chain joins TRBV28 and TRBJ1-3; D is uncertain. With 6 bases removed from V and 0 bases from J, the gap between germline ends came to 15 bases. The CDR3 contains 16 residues. The V gene's germline CDR1 is MDHEN and CDR2 SYDVKM. CDR3 loop: CASSPHQFISGNTIYF. CDR3 coding DNA: TGTGCCAGCAGCCCTCATCAGTTCATCTCTGGAAACACCATATATTTT.

V and J are TRBV19 and TRBJ2-5; a possible D gene is TRBD2 (5 bases). CDR1 is LNHDA and CDR2 is SQIVND in the germline V gene (reference sequence). V was shortened by 3 bases and J by 2 bases, with 13 bases between the two germline ends. This CDR3 is 15 amino acids long. The CDR3 DNA sequence: TGTGCCAGTAGTATGGTTGGGCGGGTACAAGAGACCCAGTACTTC. Translated, it gives CASSMVGRVQETQYF.

Regarding this clone: This sample also contains other DNA sequences that code for the same CDR3. The rearrangement joins TRBV28 to TRBJ2-7; D is perhaps TRBD1 or TRBD2 (7 bases each). CDR3 size: 15 residues. V dropped 6 bases and J dropped 0 bases, with 15 bases sitting between them. Germline values: CDR1 MDHEN, CDR2 SYDVKM. For the CDR3, the DNA is TGTGCCAGCAGCCCAACAGGGGAGGGCTCCTACGAGCAGTACTTC. Amino acids: CASSPTGEGSYEQYF.

The rearrangement uses TRBV5-4 and TRBJ1-2; D remains ambiguous. CDR1 and CDR2 (germline): SGHNT, YYREEE (reference sequence). Trimming pared 0 bases from V and 8 bases from J, leaving 20 bases between. CDR3 length: 16 amino acids. Here the CDR3 reads CASSLEWQAHGEGYTF. CDR3 bases: TGTGCCAGCAGCTTGGAATGGCAGGCCCACGGAGAGGGCTACACCTTC.

The CDR3 region is CASSSPSGTGNNEQFF. The CDR3 bases are TGTGCCAGCAGCTCACCTTCCGGGACAGGGAACAATGAGCAGTTCTTC. The chain uses TRBV7-9 and TRBJ2-1; TRBD1 matches at 9 bases. From germline, CDR1 is SEHNR and CDR2 FQNEAQ (reference sequence). The CDR3 spans 16 residues. V trimming: 4 bases; J trimming: 5 bases; junction bases outside the gene matches: 9.

This chain joins TRBV5-1 and TRBJ1-2, with TRBD1 matching 10 bases. The CDR3 extends over 14 amino acids. Trimming at V came to 4 bases and at J to 10 bases, leaving 10 bases not matched to a gene. Germline lookup yields CDR1 SGHRS and CDR2 YFSETQ. The DNA of the CDR3 is TGCGCCAGCAGCCAGACAGGGACAGGGGATAACTACACCTTC. Protein sequence: CASSQTGTGDNYTF.

The sample holds a few counts of this clone. This rearrangement joins TRBV5-1 to TRBJ1-2, with a weak D call TRBD1 (6 bases). Germline V CDR1 and CDR2: SGHRS, YFSETQ. The V and J ends lost 3 bases and 5 bases respectively, with 17 bases between them. There are 15 residues in the CDR3. The CDR3 spells CASSSKQGGGYGYTF. CDR3 bases: TGCGCCAGCAGCTCCAAACAGGGAGGAGGTTATGGCTACACCTTC.